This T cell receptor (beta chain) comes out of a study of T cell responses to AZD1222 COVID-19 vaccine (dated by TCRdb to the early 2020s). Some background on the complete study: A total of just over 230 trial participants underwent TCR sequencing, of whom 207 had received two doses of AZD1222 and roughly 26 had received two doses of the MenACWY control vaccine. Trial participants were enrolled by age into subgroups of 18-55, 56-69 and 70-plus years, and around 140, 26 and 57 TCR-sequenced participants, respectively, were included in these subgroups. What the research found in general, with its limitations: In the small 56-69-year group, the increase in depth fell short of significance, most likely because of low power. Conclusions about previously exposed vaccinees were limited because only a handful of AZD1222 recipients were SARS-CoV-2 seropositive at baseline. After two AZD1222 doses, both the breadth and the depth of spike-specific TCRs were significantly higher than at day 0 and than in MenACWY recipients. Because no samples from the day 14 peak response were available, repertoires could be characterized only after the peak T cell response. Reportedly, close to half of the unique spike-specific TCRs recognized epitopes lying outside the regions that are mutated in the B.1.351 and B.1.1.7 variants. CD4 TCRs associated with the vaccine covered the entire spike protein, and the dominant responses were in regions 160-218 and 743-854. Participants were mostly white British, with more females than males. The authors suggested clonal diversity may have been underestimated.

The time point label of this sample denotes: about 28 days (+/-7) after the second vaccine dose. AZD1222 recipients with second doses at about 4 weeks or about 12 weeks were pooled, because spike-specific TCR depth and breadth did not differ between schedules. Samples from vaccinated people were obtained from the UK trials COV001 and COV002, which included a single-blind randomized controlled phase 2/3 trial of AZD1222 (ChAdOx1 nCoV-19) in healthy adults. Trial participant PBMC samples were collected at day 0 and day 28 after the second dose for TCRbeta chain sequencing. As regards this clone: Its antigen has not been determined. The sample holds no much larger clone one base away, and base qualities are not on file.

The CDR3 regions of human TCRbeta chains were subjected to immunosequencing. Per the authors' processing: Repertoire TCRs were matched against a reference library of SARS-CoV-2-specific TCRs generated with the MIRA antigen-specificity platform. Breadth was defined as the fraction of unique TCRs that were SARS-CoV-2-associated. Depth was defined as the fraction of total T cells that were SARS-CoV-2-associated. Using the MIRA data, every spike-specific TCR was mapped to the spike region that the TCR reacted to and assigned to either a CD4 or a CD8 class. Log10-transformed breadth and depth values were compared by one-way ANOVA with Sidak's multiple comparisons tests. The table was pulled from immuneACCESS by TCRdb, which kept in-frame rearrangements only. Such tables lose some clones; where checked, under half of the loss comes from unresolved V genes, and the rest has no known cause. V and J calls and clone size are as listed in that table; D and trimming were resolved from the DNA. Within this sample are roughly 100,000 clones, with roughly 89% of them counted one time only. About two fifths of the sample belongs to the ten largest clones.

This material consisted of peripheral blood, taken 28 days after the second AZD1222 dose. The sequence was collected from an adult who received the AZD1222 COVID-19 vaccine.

CDR3 reads: CASKRGMNTEAFF. In nucleotide form, the sequence is TGTGCCAGCAAAAGGGGAATGAACACTGAAGCTTTCTTT. The chain is made from TRBV6-5 and TRBJ1-1; TRBD1 could be the D gene, as 5 bases match. Deletion took 7 bases off V and 0 bases off J, with a span of 9 bases between the germline ends. According to the germline V gene, CDR1 reads MNHEY and CDR2 reads SVGAGI. CDR3 length: 13 amino acids, cysteine to phenylalanine. Just CDR3 DNA is preserved here, 39 bases in frame from base 1.